This TCR beta chain was documented in a study of shared clonotypes between healthy human individuals. V gave up 5 bases and J gave up 4 bases, with 17 bases separating them. The CDR3 sequence is 15 residues long. Per germline, CDR1 SGHTA and CDR2 FQGNSA. Study findings and constraints: Naive subsets usually exceeded memory subsets in estimated richness. Tissues were not sampled, only blood, and their repertoires likely differ.

Generated by immunoSEQ multiplex PCR, the TCRdb table keeps only in-frame clones and is missing some. The sample contains around 1.9 million clones, more than 85% of which appear only once. As concerns this clone: Its antigen is undetermined.

Terminally differentiated effector memory CD45RA+ cells were excluded from the naive CD8 cells, which were CD45RO-negative and positively selected for CCR7. Donors included only healthy HIV-negative adults lacking recent acute infections or vaccinations. Material: naive CD8+ T cells from PBMCs. The sequence came from a man aged 18 to 29 in good health. Some clones in this sample may be carry-over from other donors' samples. V gene TRBV7-2 combines with J gene TRBJ2-5; possible D gene TRBD1, 7 bases. The CDR3 sequence is CASSNLRGRGETQYF. The CDR3 DNA follows: TGTGCCAGCAGCAATCTGAGGGGGCGGGGAGAGACCCAGTACTTC.